The 16 T cell receptor beta chains given below trace back to one sample, sequenced in a study of vaccination effects on CD4 cells after COVID-19. At the end of 10 days of culture, CD4+ T cells were isolated. Sequenced by immunoSEQ multiplex PCR; TCRdb stores in-frame clones only, minus some. The sample yields under 50,000 clones, over 50% seen once. Their antigens remain unidentified. The source material was CD4+ T cells from PBMCs cultured without peptide, sampled before COVID-19 vaccination. These receptors came from a human donor who received a COVID-19 vaccine.

The chain combines TRBV6-5 with TRBJ1-6; D gene ambiguous. Trimming removed 2 bases from V and 7 bases from J, with 6 bases in between. Germline CDR1 reads MNHEY; CDR2 reads SVGAGI. This CDR3 region has 13 residues. The chain's CDR3 is CASSYRPNSPLHF. The CDR3 DNA reads as TGTGCCAGCAGTTACCGCCCGAATTCACCCCTCCACTTT.

The gene calls are TRBV5-4 and TRBJ2-3, with 9 bases matching TRBD1. CDR3 length equals 16 residues. Germline trimming cut 4 bases from V and 4 bases from J; bases unmatched to any gene: 10. Germline loops: CDR1 SGHNT, CDR2 YYREEE (reference sequence). The CDR3 nucleotides are TGTGCCAGCAGCCTGAACTCCGGGACAGGGTCAGATACGCAGTATTTT. Translation: CASSLNSGTGSDTQYF.

J is TRBJ2-1 and V is TRBV7-2; TRBD2 aligns across 15 bases. The CDR3 consists of 16 residues. The germline V gene has CDR1 SGHTA and CDR2 FQGNSA. The V gene end was trimmed by 5 bases and the J gene end by 5 bases; junction bases not matched to a gene: 4. CDR3: CASSLGLAGGHNEQFF. CDR3 sequence (DNA): TGTGCCAGCAGCCTCGGACTAGCGGGGGGGCACAATGAGCAGTTCTTC. The full variable domain, its missing parts supplied by reference TRBV7-2 and TRBJ2-1, is GAGVSQSPSNKVTEKGKDVELRCDPISGHTALYWYRQSLGQGLEFLIYFQGNSAPDKSGLPSDRFSAERTGGSVSTLTIQRTQQEDSAVYLCASSLGLAGGHNEQFFGPGTRLTVL.

The V gene is TRBV9, the J gene TRBJ1-6, with D perhaps matching TRBD1 (6 bases). The germline V gene encodes CDR1 SGDLS and CDR2 YYNGEE. The CDR3 covers 16 residues. V was clipped by 2 bases and J by 5 bases, with 14 bases between them. The CDR3 sequence: CASSVGPGADNSPLHF. The CDR3 region has the DNA TGTGCCAGCAGCGTCGGCCCGGGGGCAGATAATTCACCCCTCCACTTT. The variable domain in full, completed from reference TRBV9 and TRBJ1-6, reads DSGVTQTPKHLITATGQRVTLRCSPRSGDLSVYWYQQSLDQGLQFLIQYYNGEERAKGNILERFSAQQFPDLHSELNLSSLELGDSALYFCASSVGPGADNSPLHFGNGTRLTVT.

The V call is TRBV18, the J call TRBJ2-3; weak D call: TRBD1 (6 bases). Germline CDR1 reads KGHSH; CDR2 reads LQKENI. The CDR3 contains 14 residues. V lost 0 bases to trimming and J lost 3 bases, with 7 bases between them. CDR3 protein: CASSPPTGTDTQYF. CDR3 coding DNA: TGTGCCAGCTCACCACCGACAGGAACAGATACGCAGTATTTT.

The chain couples TRBV21-1 to TRBJ2-2. TRBV21-1 is a listed pseudogene. This CDR3 spans 15 amino acids. For the CDR3, the DNA is TGTGCCAGCAGCACCCGGGCCCCGGGCACCGGGGAGCTGTTTTTT. Its protein is CASSTRAPGTGELFF.

The CDR3, as DNA: TGTGCCAGCAGCTGGGGGGCGAACACCGGGGAGCTGTTTTTT. This encodes CASSWGANTGELFF. The gene calls are TRBV7-2 and TRBJ2-2; weak D call: TRBD2 (6 bases). Germline values: CDR1 SGHTA, CDR2 FQGNSA. The CDR3 consists of 14 residues. Trimming left V 4 bases short and J 0 bases short, with 6 bases between.

The J gene is TRBJ2-7, the V gene TRBV19, with D possibly being TRBD1 (5 bases). Germline V CDR1 and CDR2: LNHDA, SQIVND (reference sequence). This CDR3 is built from 13 residues. V lost 1 base to trimming and J lost 7 bases, with 11 bases between them. This chain's CDR3 is CASSIAVAGEQYF. The CDR3 nucleotides are TGTGCCAGTAGTATAGCGGTAGCAGGGGAGCAGTACTTC.

V and J are TRBV6-2 or TRBV6-3 and TRBJ2-4, with 15 nucleotides matching TRBD2. Germline CDR1 is MNHEY and CDR2 is SVGEGT. V dropped 2 bases and J dropped 9; count of bases not matched to a gene: 8. The CDR3 loop spans 17 amino acids. CDR3 DNA: TGTGCCAGCAGTTACCGCGGACTAGCGGGAGGGCCTGGCATTCAGTACTTC. Amino acid sequence: CASSYRGLAGGPGIQYF.

The sample holds a few counts of this clone. J is TRBJ2-7 and V is TRBV7-8; D not resolved. Germline assignment: CDR1 SGHVS and CDR2 FQNEAQ. V dropped 5 bases and J dropped 3 bases, with 11 bases sitting between them. The CDR3 extends over 13 amino acids. The CDR3 DNA follows: TGTGCCAGCAGCCCTCGACCCTACTACGAGCAGTACTTC. It specifies CASSPRPYYEQYF.

This clone was counted a few times. The chain has TRBV30 and TRBJ2-7; TRBD2 agrees at 8 bases. Unmatched junction bases numbered 7, after V lost 6 bases and J lost 0 bases. Germline lookup yields CDR1 GTSNPN and CDR2 SVGIG (reference sequence). The CDR3 totals 14 residues. In DNA form, the CDR3 reads TGTGCCTGCCCCACCGGGACTAGCTCCTACGAGCAGTACTTC. It specifies CACPTGTSSYEQYF.

In regard to this clone: The DNA is left out, because the CDR3 cannot be placed on it with certainty; the CDR3 is given as TCRdb lists it. This chain uses TRBV28 with TRBJ1-2. CDR1 and CDR2 (germline): MDHEN, SYDVKM. The CDR3 numbers 11 amino acids, ends counted. CDR3 protein: CASSFGDGYTF.

This clone was seen a few times. The genes are TRBV4-2 and TRBJ1-2; 7 nucleotides match TRBD1. Germline lookup yields CDR1 LGHNA and CDR2 YNFKEQ. The CDR3 spans 15 residues. Losses at the gene ends were 3 bases for V and 0 bases for J; bases not matched to a gene: 4. The CDR3 bases are TGTGCCAGCAGCCATGAGGGACAGACTAACTATGGCTACACCTTC. Protein: CASSHEGQTNYGYTF.

This clone has a handful of counts. The V gene is TRBV27, the J gene TRBJ2-7, with 10 bases lining up with TRBD2. CDR1 and CDR2 (germline): MNHEY, SMNVEV (reference sequence). V trimming: 3 bases; J trimming: 0 bases; junction bases outside the gene matches: 5. This CDR3 is 16 amino acids long. CDR3: CASSFSRLAGSYEQYF. The DNA of the CDR3 is TGTGCCAGCAGTTTCTCCCGACTAGCGGGCTCCTACGAGCAGTACTTC.

DNA of the CDR3: TGTGCCAGCAGCTTGTCGGCGGACCCATGGGAGACCCAGTACTTC. Translated, it gives CASSLSADPWETQYF. The chain links TRBV5-4 to TRBJ2-5; unclear D gene. The ends were cut back, 1 base at V and 5 bases at J, with 15 bases in the middle. The CDR3 runs 15 residues. CDR1 and CDR2 (germline): SGHNT, YYREEE (reference sequence).

The rearrangement joins TRBV12-2 to TRBJ2-7; the table's D call of TRBD2 was not tested on the DNA. TRBV12-2 is a pseudogene locus. The CDR3 contains 16 residues. CDR3 residues: CASRLAQASGAEEQYF. The CDR3 DNA is TGTGCAAGTCGCTTAGCGCAGGCTAGCGGGGCGGAGGAGCAGTACTTC.